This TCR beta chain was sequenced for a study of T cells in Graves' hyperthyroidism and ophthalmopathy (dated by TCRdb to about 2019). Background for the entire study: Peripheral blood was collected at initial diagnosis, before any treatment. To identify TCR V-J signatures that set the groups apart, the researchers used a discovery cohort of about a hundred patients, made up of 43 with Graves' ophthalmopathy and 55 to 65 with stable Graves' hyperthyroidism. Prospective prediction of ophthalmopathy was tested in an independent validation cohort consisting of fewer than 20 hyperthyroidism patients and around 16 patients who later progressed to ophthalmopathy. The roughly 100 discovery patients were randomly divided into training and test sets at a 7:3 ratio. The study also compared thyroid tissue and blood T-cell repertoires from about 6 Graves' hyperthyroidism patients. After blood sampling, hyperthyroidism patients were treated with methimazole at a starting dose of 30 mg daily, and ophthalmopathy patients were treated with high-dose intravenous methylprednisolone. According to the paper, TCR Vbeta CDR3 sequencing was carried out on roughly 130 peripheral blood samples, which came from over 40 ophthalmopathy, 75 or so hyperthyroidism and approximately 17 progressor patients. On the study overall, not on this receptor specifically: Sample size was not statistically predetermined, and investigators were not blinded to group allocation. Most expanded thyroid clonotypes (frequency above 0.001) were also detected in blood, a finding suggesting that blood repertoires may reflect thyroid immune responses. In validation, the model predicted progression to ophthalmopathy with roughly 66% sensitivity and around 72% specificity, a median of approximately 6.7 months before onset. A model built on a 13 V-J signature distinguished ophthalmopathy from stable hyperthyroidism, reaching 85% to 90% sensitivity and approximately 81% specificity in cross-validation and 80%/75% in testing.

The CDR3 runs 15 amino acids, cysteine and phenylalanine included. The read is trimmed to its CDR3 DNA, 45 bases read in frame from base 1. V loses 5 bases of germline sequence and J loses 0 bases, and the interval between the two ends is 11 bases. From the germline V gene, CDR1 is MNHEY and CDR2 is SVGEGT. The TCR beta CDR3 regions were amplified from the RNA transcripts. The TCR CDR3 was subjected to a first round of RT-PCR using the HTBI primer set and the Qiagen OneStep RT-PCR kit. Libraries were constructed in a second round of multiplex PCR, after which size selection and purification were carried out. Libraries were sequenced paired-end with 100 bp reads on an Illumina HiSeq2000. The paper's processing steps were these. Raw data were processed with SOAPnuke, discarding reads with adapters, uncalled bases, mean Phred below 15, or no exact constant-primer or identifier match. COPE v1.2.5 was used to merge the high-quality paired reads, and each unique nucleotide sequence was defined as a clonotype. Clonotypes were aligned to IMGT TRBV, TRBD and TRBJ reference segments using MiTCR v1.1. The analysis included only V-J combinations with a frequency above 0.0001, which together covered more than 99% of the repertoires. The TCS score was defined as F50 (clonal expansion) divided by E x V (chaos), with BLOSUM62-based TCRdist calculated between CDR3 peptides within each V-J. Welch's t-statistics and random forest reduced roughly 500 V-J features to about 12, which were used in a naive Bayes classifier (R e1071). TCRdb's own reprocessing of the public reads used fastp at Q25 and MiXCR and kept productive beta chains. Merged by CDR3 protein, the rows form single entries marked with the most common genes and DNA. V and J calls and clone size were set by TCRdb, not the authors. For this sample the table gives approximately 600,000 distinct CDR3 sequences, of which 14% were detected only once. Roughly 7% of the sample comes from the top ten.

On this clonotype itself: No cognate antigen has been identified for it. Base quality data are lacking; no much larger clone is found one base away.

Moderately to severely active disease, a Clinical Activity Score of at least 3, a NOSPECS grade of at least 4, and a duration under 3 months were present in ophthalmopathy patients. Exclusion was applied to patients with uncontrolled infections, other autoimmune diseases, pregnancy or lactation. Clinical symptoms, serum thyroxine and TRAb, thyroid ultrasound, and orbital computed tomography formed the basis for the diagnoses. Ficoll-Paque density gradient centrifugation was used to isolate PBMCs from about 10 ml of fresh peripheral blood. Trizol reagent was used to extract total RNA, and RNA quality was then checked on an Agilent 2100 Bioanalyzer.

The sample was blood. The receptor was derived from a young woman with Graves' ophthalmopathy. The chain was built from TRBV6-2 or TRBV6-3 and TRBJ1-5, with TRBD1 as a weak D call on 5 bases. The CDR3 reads CASSNPGDSNQPQHF. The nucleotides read TGTGCCAGCAGTAACCCGGGGGATAGCAATCAGCCCCAGCATTTT.